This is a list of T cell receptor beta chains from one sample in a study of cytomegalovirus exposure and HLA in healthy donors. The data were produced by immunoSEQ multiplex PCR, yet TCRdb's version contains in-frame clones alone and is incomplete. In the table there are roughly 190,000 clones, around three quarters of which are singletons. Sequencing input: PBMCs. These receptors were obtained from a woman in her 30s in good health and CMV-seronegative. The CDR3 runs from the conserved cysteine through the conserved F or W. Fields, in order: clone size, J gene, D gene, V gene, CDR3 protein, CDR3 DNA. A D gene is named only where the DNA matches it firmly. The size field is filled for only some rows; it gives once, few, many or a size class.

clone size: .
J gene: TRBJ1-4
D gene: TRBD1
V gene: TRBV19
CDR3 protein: CASSIRGQTNEKLFF
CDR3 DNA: TGTGCCAGTAGTATACGGGGACAGACTAATGAAAAACTGTTTTTT

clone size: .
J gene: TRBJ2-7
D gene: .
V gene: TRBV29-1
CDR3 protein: CSVGQRTHEQYF
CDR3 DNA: TGCAGCGTTGGCCAAAGGACTCACGAGCAGTACTTC

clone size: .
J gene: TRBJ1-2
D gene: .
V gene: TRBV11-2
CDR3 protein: CASSLEAGGSYGYTF
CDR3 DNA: TGTGCCAGCAGCTTAGAGGCAGGAGGATCCTATGGCTACACCTTC

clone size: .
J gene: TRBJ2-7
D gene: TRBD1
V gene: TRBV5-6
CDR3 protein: CASSLGATGTYEQYF
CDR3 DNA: TGTGCCAGCAGCTTGGGTGCGACAGGGACCTACGAGCAGTACTTC

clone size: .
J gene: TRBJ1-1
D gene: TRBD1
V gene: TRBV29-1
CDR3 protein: CSVKDRGWSTEAFF
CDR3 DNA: TGCAGCGTTAAGGACAGGGGATGGAGCACTGAAGCTTTCTTT

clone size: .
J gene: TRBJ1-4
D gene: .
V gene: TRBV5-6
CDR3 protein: CASSTGGGKLFF
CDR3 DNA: TGTGCCAGCAGCACCGGGGGGGGGAAACTGTTTTTT

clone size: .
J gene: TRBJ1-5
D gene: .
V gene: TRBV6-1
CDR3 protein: CASSDGNQPQHF
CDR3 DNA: TGTGCCAGCAGTGACGGCAATCAGCCCCAGCATTTT

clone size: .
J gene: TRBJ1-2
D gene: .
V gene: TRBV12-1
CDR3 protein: CASSWRQGAGNYGYTF
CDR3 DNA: TGTGCCAGCAGCTGGCGACAGGGGGCGGGTAACTATGGCTACACCTTC

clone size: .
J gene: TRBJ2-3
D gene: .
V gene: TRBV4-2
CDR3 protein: CASSVRTGFTDTQYF
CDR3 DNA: TGTGCCAGCAGCGTACGAACGGGGTTCACAGATACGCAGTATTTT

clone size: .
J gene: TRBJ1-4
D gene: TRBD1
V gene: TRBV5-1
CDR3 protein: CASSTGTGGNEKLFF
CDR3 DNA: TGCGCCAGCAGCACCGGGACAGGAGGTAATGAAAAACTGTTTTTT

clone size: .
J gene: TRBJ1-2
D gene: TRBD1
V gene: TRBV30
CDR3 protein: CAWNSHRGAAGYTF
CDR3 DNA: TGTGCCTGGAACTCTCACAGGGGGGCGGCGGGCTACACCTTC

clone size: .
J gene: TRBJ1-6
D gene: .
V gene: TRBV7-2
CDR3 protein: CASSLGGWRNSPLHF
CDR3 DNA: TGTGCCAGCAGCTTAGGAGGTTGGCGTAATTCACCCCTCCACTTT

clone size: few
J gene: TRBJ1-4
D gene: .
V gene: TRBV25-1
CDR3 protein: CASSNPLGVRAEKLFF
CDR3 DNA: TGTGCCAGCAGTAACCCCCTCGGGGTGCGGGCGGAAAAACTGTTTTTT

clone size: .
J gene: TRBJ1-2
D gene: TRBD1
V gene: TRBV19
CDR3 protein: CASSQKQGAGYGYTF
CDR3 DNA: TGTGCCAGTAGCCAGAAACAGGGGGCTGGCTATGGCTACACCTTC

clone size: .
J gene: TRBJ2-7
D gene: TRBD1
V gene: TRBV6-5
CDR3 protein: CASSPGTVSYEQYF
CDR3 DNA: TGTGCCAGCAGCCCCGGGACAGTCTCCTACGAGCAGTACTTC

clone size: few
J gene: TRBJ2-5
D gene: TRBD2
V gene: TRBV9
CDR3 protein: CASSPSGGYKETQYF
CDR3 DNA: TGTGCCAGCAGCCCTTCGGGGGGTTACAAAGAGACCCAGTACTTC

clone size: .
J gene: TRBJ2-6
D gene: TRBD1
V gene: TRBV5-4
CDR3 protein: CASSFLTGGSYGANVLTF
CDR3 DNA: TGTGCCAGCAGCTTTTTGACAGGGGGAAGCTATGGGGCCAACGTCCTGACTTTC

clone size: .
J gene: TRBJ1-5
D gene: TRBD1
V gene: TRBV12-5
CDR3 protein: CASGFTGVGQPQHF
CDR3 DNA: TGTGCTAGTGGTTTTACAGGGGTCGGTCAGCCCCAGCATTTT

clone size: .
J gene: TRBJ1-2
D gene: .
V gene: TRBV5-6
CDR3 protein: CASSLVVPGGYTF
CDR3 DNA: TGTGCCAGCAGCTTGGTGGTTCCCGGTGGCTACACCTTC

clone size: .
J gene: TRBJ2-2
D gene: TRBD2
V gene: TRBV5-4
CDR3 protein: CASSLGLAENTGELFF
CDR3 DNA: TGTGCCAGCAGCTTGGGTCTAGCGGAGAACACCGGGGAGCTGTTTTTT

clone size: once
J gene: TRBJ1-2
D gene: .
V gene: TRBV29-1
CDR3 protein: CSATPPGASSGYTF
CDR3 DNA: TGCAGCGCCACACCCCCGGGAGCCTCGAGTGGCTACACCTTC

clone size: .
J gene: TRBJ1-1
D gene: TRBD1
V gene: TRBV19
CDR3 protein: CASSIVGQGANTEAFF
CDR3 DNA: TGTGCCAGTAGTATTGTGGGACAGGGGGCGAACACTGAAGCTTTCTTT

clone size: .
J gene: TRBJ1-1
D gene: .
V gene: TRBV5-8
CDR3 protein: CASSLNQNTEAFF
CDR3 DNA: TGTGCCAGCAGCTTGAATCAGAACACTGAAGCTTTCTTT

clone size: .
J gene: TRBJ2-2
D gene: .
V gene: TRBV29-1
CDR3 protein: CSVVSGSRNTGELFF
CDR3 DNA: TGCAGCGTTGTAAGCGGTAGCAGGAACACCGGGGAGCTGTTTTTT

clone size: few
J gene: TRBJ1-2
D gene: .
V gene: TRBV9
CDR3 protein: CASSVDVRQVSGYTF
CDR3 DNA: TGTGCCAGCAGCGTAGACGTTCGACAGGTGTCTGGCTACACCTTC

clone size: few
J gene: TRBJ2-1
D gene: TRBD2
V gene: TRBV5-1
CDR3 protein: CASSLVPLLGSGELQFF
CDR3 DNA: TGCGCCAGCAGCTTGGTCCCCCTGCTAGGTAGCGGGGAGCTCCAGTTCTTC